A selection of T cell receptor beta chains follows, all from one sample in a study of cytomegalovirus exposure and HLA in healthy donors. The protocol was immunoSEQ multiplex PCR, while the TCRdb copy is restricted to in-frame clones and leaves out a portion. This sample's table has 190,000 or so clones. Sequenced sample: PBMCs. Receptor source: a boy younger than 18 in good health and CMV-seronegative. Both conserved end residues are part of each CDR3. Fields, in order: V gene, J gene, CDR3 protein.

TRBV5-1,TRBJ2-1,CASSFLAGGFNEQFF
TRBV7-9,TRBJ1-4,CASSQGTGVEKLFF
TRBV28,TRBJ1-1,CASSFRDRANTEAFF
TRBV5-4,TRBJ1-2,CASSLVRDNYGYTF
TRBV5-1,TRBJ2-5,CASSLDLDTSSQYF
TRBV5-4,TRBJ2-3,CASSLVRGTDTQYF
TRBV29-1,TRBJ2-1,CSVGGLAGRPYNEQFF
TRBV2,TRBJ2-7,CASSEQGATYEQYF
TRBV5-4,TRBJ2-1,CASSLDAGSYNEQFF
TRBV29-1,TRBJ2-7,CSVRTGEGGHYEQYF
TRBV28,TRBJ2-7,CASSPTGTVYF
TRBV6-6,TRBJ2-3,CASSPTDTDTQYF
TRBV2,TRBJ2-3,CASRVGLAGGLSTDTQYF
TRBV5-6,TRBJ1-2,CASSLTGPYGYTF
TRBV19,TRBJ1-1,CASSIMGQGGTEAFF
TRBV28,TRBJ1-5,CASSLWGRGTGLNQPQHF
TRBV5-6,TRBJ1-4,CASSATATNEKLFF
TRBV4-2,TRBJ2-2,CASSQDHGLNTGELFF
TRBV15,TRBJ2-1,CATSRPFYNEQFF
TRBV5-4,TRBJ1-4,CASSLHVNEKLFF